This T cell receptor beta chain appears in the sequencing data of a study of T cell repertoires in cytomegalovirus infection. Overall study context: HLA-B-restricted CMV epitopes that are well studied, plus recently identified HLA-C-restricted ones, were used by the study.

Via MiXCR, TCRdb re-called the reads, giving one row per CDR3 protein. The sample consists of tens of thousands of distinct CDR3 sequences, approximately 43% of them appearing once. Points from the study as a whole: The ex vivo response was dominated by HLA-C-restricted CMV-specific TCR beta clonotypes.

Of note for this clonotype: Its antigen is not known.

V lost 5 bases and J lost 2; bases outside the gene matches: 7. This CDR3 has 16 residues. Germline V gives CDR1 SEHNR, CDR2 FQNEAQ (reference sequence). The sequence came from a human donor in good health (CMV status not recorded). Some clones in this sample may be carry-over from other donors' samples. The V call is TRBV7-9, the J call TRBJ2-2; 8 nucleotides match TRBD1. Sample: CD8+ T cells from cultured PBMCs, taken from culture after CMV antigen stimulation. CDR3 amino acids: CASSRGQGQNTGELFF. For the CDR3, the DNA is TGTGCCAGCAGCCGCGGACAGGGTCAAAACACCGGGGAGCTGTTTTTT.